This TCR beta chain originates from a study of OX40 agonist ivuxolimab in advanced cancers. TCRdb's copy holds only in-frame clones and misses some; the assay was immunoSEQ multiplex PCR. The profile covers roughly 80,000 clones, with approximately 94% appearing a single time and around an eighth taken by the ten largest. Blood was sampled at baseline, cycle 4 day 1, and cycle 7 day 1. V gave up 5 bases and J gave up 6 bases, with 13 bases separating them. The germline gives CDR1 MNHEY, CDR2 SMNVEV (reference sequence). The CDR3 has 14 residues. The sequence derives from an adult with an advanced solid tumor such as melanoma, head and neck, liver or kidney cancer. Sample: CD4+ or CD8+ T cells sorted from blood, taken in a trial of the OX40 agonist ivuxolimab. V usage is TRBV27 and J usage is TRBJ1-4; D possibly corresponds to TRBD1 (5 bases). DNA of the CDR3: TGTGCCAGCAGTCCCTCCTGGGGGGATGAAAAACTGTTTTTT. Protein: CASSPSWGDEKLFF.